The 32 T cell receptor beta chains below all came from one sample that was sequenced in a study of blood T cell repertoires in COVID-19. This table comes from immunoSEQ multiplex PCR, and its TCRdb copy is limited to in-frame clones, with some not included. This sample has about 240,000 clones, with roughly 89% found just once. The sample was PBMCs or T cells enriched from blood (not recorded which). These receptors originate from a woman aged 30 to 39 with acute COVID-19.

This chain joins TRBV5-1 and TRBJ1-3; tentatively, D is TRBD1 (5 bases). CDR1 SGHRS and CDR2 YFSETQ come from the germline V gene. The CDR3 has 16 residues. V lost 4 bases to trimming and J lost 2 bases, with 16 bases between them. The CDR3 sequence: CASSPSGPSAGNTIYF. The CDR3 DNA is TGCGCCAGCAGCCCATCAGGGCCTAGCGCTGGAAACACCATATATTTT. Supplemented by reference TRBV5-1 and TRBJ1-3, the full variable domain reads KAGVTQTPRYLIKTRGQQVTLSCSPISGHRSVSWYQQTPGQGLQFLFEYFSETQRNKGNFPGRFSGRQFSNSRSEMNVSTLELGDSALYLCASSPSGPSAGNTIYFGEGSWLTVV.

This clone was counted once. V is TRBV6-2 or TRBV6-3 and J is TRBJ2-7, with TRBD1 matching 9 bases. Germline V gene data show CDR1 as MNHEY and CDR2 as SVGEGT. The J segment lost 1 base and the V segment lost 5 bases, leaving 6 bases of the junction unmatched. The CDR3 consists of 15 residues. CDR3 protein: CASSHGTGYSYEQYF. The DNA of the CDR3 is TGTGCCAGCAGTCATGGGACAGGGTATTCCTACGAGCAGTACTTC.

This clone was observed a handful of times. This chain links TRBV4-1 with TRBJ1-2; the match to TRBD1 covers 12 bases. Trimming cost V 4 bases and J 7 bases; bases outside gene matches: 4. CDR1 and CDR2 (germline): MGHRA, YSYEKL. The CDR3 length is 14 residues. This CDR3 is CASSLGQGAVGYTF. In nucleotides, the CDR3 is TGCGCCAGCAGCCTGGGACAGGGGGCTGTTGGCTACACCTTC.

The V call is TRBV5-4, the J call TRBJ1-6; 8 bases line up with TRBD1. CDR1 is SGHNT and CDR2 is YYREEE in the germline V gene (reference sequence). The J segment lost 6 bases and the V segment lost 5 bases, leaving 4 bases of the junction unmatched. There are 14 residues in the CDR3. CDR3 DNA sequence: TGTGCCAGCAGACGCGACAGGGGTAATTCACCCCTCCACTTT. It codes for CASRRDRGNSPLHF. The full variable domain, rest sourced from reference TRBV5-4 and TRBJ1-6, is ETGVTQSPTHLIKTRGQQVTLRCSSQSGHNTVSWYQQALGQGPQFIFQYYREEENGRGNFPPRFSGLQFPNYSSELNVNALELDDSALYLCASRRDRGNSPLHFGNGTRLTVT.

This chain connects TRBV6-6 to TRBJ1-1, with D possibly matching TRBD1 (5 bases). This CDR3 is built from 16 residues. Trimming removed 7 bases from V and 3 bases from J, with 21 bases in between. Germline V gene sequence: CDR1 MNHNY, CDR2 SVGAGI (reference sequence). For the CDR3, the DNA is TGTGCCAGCATCCCCGGGGGAGGGAGGGAGGACACTGAAGCTTTCTTT. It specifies CASIPGGGREDTEAFF.

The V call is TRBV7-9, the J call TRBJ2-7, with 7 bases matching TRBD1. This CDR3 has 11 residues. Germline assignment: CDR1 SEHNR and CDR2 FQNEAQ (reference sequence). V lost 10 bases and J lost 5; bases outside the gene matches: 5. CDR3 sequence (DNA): TGTGCCACCGTAGACAGGGACGAGCAGTACTTC. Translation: CATVDRDEQYF.

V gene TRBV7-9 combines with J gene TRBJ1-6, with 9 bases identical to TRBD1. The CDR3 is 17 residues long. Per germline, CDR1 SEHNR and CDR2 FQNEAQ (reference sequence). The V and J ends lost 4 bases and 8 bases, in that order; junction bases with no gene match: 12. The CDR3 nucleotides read TGTGCCAGCAGCTCCCCGACAGGGGGAGGCGGATATTCACCCCTCCACTTT. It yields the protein CASSSPTGGGGYSPLHF.

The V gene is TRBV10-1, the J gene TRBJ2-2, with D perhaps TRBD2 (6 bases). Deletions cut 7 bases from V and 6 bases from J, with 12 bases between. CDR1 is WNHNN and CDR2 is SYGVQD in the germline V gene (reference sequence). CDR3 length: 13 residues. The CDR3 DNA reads TGCGCCAGCAAGATGGGAGGTGCCGGGGAGCTGTTTTTT. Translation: CASKMGGAGELFF.

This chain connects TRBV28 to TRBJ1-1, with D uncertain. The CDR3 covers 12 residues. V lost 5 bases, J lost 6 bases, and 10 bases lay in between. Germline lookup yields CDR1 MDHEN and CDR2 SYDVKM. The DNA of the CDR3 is TGTGCCAGCAGTACTCAGAGGCCTGAAGCTTTCTTT. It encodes CASSTQRPEAFF.

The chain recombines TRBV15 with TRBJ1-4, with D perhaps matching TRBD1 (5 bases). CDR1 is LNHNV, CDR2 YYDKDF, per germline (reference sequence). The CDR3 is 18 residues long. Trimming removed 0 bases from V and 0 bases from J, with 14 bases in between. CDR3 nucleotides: TGTGCCACCAGCAGAGATAGTAGGACGGGGGCAACTAATGAAAAACTGTTTTTT. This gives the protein CATSRDSRTGATNEKLFF.

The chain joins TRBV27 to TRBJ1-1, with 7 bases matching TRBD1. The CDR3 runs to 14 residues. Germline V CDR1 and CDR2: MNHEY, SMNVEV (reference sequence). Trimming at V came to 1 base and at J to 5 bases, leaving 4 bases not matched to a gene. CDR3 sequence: CASSLLGGRTEAFF. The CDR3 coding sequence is TGTGCCAGCAGTTTATTAGGGGGCAGGACTGAAGCTTTCTTT.

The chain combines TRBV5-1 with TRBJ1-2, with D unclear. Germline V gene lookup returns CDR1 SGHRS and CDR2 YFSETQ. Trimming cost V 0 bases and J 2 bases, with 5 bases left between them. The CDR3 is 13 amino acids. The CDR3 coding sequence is TGCGCCAGCAGCTTGGTTAGCAACTATGGCTACACCTTC. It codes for CASSLVSNYGYTF.

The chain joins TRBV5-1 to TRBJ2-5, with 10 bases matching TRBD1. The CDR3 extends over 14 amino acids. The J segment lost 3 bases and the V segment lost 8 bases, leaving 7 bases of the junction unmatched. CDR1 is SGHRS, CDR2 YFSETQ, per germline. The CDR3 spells CASTAGTGEETQYF. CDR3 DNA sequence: TGCGCCAGTACCGCCGGGACAGGGGAAGAGACCCAGTACTTC.

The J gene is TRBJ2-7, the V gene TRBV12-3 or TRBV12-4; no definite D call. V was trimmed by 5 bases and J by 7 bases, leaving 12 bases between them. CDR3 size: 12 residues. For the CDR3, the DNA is TGTGCCAGCAGTCACGAAACTCGGGAGCAGTACTTC. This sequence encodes CASSHETREQYF.

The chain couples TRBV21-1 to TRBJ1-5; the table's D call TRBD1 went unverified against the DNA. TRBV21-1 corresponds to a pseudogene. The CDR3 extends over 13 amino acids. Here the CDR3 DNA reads TGTGCCAGCAGCAGAACAGGGAATCAGCCCCAGCATTTT. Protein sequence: CASSRTGNQPQHF.

CDR3: CASSQAFRGIQETQYF. CDR3 coding DNA: TGCGCCAGCAGCCAAGCATTCCGGGGGATCCAAGAGACCCAGTACTTC. The V call is TRBV4-3, the J call TRBJ2-5; the D gene is possibly TRBD2 (6 bases). The CDR3 consists of 16 residues. CDR1 LGHNA and CDR2 YSLEER come from the germline V gene. Trimming cost V 1 base and J 1 base, with 13 bases left between them.

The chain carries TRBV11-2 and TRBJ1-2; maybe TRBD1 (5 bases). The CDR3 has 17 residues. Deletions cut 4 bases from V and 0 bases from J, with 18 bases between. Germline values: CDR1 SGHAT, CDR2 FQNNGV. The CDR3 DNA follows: TGTGCCAGCAGCTCCATCCCGGGGGTGCCAGCTAACTATGGCTACACCTTC. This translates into CASSSIPGVPANYGYTF.

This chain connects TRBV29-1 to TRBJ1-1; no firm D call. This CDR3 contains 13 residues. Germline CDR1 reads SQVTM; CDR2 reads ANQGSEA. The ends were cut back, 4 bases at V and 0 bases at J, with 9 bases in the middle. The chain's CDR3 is CSVGPLMNTEAFF. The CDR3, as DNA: TGCAGCGTTGGTCCGTTAATGAACACTGAAGCTTTCTTT. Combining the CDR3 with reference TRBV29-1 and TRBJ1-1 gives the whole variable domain SAVISQKPSRDICQRGTSLTIQCQVDSQVTMMFWYRQQPGQSLTLIATANQGSEATYESGFVIDKFPISRPNLTFSTLTVSNMSPEDSSIYLCSVGPLMNTEAFFGQGTRLTVV.

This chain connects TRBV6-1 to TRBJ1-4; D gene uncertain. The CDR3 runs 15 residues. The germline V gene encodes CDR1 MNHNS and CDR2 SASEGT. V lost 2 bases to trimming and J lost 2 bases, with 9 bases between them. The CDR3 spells CASSEYGETNEKLFF. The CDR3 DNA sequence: TGTGCCAGCAGTGAATATGGGGAGACTAATGAAAAACTGTTTTTT.

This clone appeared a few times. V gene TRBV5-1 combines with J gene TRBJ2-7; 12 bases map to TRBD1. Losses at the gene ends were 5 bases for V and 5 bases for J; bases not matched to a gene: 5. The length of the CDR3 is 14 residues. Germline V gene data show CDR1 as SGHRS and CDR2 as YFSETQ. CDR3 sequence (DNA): TGCGCCAGCAGTTCCGGGACAGGGGGCGACGAGCAGTACTTC. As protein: CASSSGTGGDEQYF.

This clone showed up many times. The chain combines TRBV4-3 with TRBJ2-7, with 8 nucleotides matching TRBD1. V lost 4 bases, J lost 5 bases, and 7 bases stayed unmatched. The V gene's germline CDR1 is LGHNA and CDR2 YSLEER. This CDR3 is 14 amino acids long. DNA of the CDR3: TGCGCCAGCAGCCGAGGACAGGGAATCCACGAGCAGTACTTC. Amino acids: CASSRGQGIHEQYF.

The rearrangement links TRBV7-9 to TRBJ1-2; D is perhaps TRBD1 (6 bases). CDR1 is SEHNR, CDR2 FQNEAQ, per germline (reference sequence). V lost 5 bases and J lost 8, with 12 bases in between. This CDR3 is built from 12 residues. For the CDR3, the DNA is TGTGCCAGCAGCCAAGGGGGGGTCGGCTACACCTTC. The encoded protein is CASSQGGVGYTF.

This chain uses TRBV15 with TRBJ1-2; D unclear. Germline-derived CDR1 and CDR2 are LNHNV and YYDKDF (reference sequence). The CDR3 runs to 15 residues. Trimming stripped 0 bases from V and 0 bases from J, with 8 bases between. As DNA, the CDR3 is TGTGCCACCAGCAGAGATAAAGGAGCTAACTATGGCTACACCTTC. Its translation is CATSRDKGANYGYTF.

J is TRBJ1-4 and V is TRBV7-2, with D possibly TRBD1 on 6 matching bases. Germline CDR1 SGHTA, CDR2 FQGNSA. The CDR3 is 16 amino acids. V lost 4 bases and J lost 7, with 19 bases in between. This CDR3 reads CASSSQSGAPGEKLFF. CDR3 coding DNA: TGTGCCAGCAGCTCTCAGTCAGGGGCTCCTGGTGAAAAACTGTTTTTT.

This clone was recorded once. As DNA, the CDR3 is TGTGCCAGCAGCTTAAGGCAGGATGGGGAAAAACTGTTTTTT. Residues: CASSLRQDGEKLFF. This rearrangement joins TRBV7-9 to TRBJ1-4; no definite D call. Trimming removed 2 bases from V and 8 bases from J, with 12 bases in between. CDR1 SEHNR and CDR2 FQNEAQ come from the germline V gene (reference sequence). CDR3 length: 14 residues.

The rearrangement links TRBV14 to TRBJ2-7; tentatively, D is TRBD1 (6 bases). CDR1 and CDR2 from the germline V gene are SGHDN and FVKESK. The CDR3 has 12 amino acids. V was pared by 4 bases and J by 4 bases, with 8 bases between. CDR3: CASSPQGYEQYF. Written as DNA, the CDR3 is TGTGCCAGCAGCCCACAGGGTTACGAGCAGTACTTC.

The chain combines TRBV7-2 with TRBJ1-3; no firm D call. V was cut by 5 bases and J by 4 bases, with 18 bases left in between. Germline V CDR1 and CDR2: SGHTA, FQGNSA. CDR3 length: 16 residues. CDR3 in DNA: TGTGCCAGCAGCCCAGCAGGCCCTTCGGGGGGAAACACCATATATTTT. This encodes CASSPAGPSGGNTIYF.

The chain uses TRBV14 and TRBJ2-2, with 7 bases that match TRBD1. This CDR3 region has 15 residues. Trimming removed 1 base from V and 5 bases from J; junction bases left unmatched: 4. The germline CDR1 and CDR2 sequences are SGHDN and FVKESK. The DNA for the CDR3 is TGTGCCAGCAGCCAAGTGGCAGGGGGAACCGGGGAGCTGTTTTTT. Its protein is CASSQVAGGTGELFF.

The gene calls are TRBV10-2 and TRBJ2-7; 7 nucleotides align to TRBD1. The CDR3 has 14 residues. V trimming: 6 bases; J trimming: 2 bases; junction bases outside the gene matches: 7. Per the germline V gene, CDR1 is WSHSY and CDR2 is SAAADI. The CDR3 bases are TGCGCCAGCAGCCTCGAGGGGGCAACCTACGAGCAGTACTTC. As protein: CASSLEGATYEQYF.

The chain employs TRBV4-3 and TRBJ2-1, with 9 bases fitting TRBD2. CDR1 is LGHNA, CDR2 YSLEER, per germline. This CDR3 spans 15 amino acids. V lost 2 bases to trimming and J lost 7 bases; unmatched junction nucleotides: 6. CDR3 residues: CASSQLAGEPNEQFF. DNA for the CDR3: TGCGCCAGCAGCCAATTAGCGGGGGAGCCAAATGAGCAGTTCTTC.

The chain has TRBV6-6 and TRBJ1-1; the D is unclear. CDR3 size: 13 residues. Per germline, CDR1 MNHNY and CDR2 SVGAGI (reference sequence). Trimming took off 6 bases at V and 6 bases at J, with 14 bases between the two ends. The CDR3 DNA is TGTGCCAGCAGGCTCCTGGAGGACGCTGAAGCTTTCTTT. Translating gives CASRLLEDAEAFF.

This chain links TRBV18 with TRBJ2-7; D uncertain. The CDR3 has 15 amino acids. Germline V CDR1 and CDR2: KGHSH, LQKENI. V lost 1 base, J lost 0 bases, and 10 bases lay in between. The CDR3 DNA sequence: TGTGCCAGCTCACCACTGACAACGAGCTCCTACGAGCAGTACTTC. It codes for CASSPLTTSSYEQYF.